A single sample is the source of the 9 T cell receptor beta chains below, sequenced in a study of OX40 agonist ivuxolimab in advanced cancers. Library creation used the immunoSEQ multiplex PCR assay. The table comes from immuneACCESS by way of TCRdb, which keeps in-frame sequences with V and J called. Part of the clones is missing from these tables; in studies checked, under half for an unresolved V gene and the rest for unknown reasons. Present in this sample are about 20,000 clones, about four fifths of which were seen just once. The top ten clonotypes cover 21% of the sample. This material consisted of CD4+ or CD8+ T cells sorted from blood, taken in a trial of the OX40 agonist ivuxolimab. The receptors shown here come from an adult with an advanced solid tumor such as melanoma, head and neck, liver or kidney cancer.

The chain couples TRBV29-1 to TRBJ1-1, with D uncertain. CDR3 length equals 12 residues. Germline loops: CDR1 SQVTM, CDR2 ANQGSEA. V was clipped by 2 bases and J by 1 base, with 5 bases between them. DNA of the CDR3: TGCAGCGTTGAAACGGAGAACACTGAAGCTTTCTTT. Translated: CSVETENTEAFF.

The chain employs TRBV6-5 and TRBJ2-7, with D perhaps assigned TRBD1 or TRBD2 (5 bases each). V was shortened by 6 bases and J by 3 bases, with 15 bases between the two germline ends. The germline CDR1 and CDR2 sequences are MNHEY and SVGAGI. This CDR3 contains 14 residues. CDR3 bases: TGTGCCAGCAGCCAACCGGGACCACACTACGAGCAGTACTTC. Its protein is CASSQPGPHYEQYF.

Details on this clone: A read error is the likely source, as a far larger clone sits one nucleotide away. This chain joins TRBV28 and TRBJ2-5; 8 bases fit TRBD2. CDR1 MDHEN and CDR2 SYDVKM come from the germline V gene. The CDR3 has 16 amino acids. Trimming cost V 5 bases and J 3 bases; bases outside gene matches: 11. CDR3 DNA sequence: TGTGCCAGCAGTGAAGGGGCGGGGCGGGGGGAAGAGACCCAGTACTTC. Protein: CASSEGAGRGEETQYF.

J is TRBJ1-6 and V is TRBV27, with D maybe TRBD1 (6 bases). V was shortened by 2 bases and J by 3 bases, with 11 bases between the two germline ends. Per the germline V gene, CDR1 is MNHEY and CDR2 is SMNVEV (reference sequence). This CDR3 is 16 amino acids long. CDR3 DNA sequence: TGTGCCAGCAGTTTAAGCACGGACAGCTATAATTCACCCCTCCACTTT. Its protein product is CASSLSTDSYNSPLHF.

The CDR3 DNA follows: TGTGCCAGCAGCCCACAGGGGTGGAATGAGCAGTTCTTC. Encoded protein: CASSPQGWNEQFF. The rearrangement links TRBV14 to TRBJ2-1; TRBD1 matches at 7 bases. The CDR3 spans 13 residues. Trimming took 4 bases from V and 7 from J; bases not matched to a gene: 4. The germline V gene encodes CDR1 SGHDN and CDR2 FVKESK.

The V and J genes are TRBV2 and TRBJ2-7, with 8 bases identical to TRBD2. There are 17 residues in the CDR3. Germline CDR1 SNHLY, CDR2 FYNNEI. V dropped 7 bases and J dropped 1; count of bases not matched to a gene: 15. CDR3 sequence (DNA): TGTGCCAGCACAGACGGGGCGGCGGGAGGTACATCCTACGAGCAGTACTTC. Protein sequence: CASTDGAAGGTSYEQYF.

This clone showed up just once. The V call is TRBV7-9, the J call TRBJ2-3; D uncertain. CDR1 and CDR2 from the germline V gene are SEHNR and FQNEAQ (reference sequence). Trimming took off 0 bases at V and 2 bases at J, with 3 bases between the two ends. The CDR3 spans 13 residues. The CDR3 DNA reads as TGTGCCAGCAGCTTAGCTCTCACAGATACGCAGTATTTT. It yields the protein CASSLALTDTQYF.

In this sample, this clone turned up once. The chain links TRBV11-3 to TRBJ2-2; D not certain. Trimming took off 8 bases at V and 8 bases at J, with 9 bases between the two ends. The CDR3 totals 11 residues. Germline V gene lookup returns CDR1 SGHNT and CDR2 YENEEA. In DNA form, the CDR3 reads TGTGCCAGCGGGATCGCGGGGGAGCTGTTTTTT. Protein: CASGIAGELFF.

The chain couples TRBV19 to TRBJ2-7; D might be TRBD2 (5 bases). Trimming shortened V by 1 base and J by 0 bases, and 13 bases separated the two germline ends. The CDR3 loop spans 16 amino acids. Germline values: CDR1 LNHDA, CDR2 SQIVND (reference sequence). CDR3 protein: CASSIAYGKDSYEQYF. CDR3 nucleotide sequence: TGTGCCAGTAGTATAGCATACGGGAAAGACTCCTACGAGCAGTACTTC.